Listed below are T cell receptor beta chains from one sample, sequenced in a study of OX40 agonist ivuxolimab in advanced cancers. Produced via immunoSEQ multiplex PCR; TCRdb's table is partial and in-frame only. The sample records 45,000 to 55,000 clones, roughly 81% being singletons. Sequenced here: CD4+ or CD8+ T cells sorted from blood, sampled in a trial of the OX40 agonist ivuxolimab. Source of these receptors: an adult with an advanced solid tumor such as melanoma, head and neck, liver or kidney cancer. Both conserved end residues are part of each CDR3. D genes are given only for firm matches. The size field is filled for only some rows; it gives once, few, many or a size class.

TRBV28	TRBD1	TRBJ1-5	.	13	CASTVGTGQPQHF	TGTGCCAGCACCGTCGGGACAGGACAGCCCCAGCATTTT
TRBV2	.	TRBJ1-2	.	13	CASSQGPSKGYTF	TGTGCCAGCAGTCAGGGCCCATCGAAAGGCTACACCTTC
TRBV6-5	.	TRBJ2-7	.	14	CASKRGQSSYEQYF	TGTGCCAGCAAGCGGGGACAGAGCTCCTACGAGCAGTACTTC
TRBV2	TRBD2	TRBJ2-2	.	15	CASNPAAGGTGELFF	TGTGCCAGCAACCCGGCGGCGGGAGGGACCGGGGAGCTGTTTTTT
TRBV2	.	TRBJ2-6	few	16	CASTWDGRSGANVLTF	TGTGCCAGCACCTGGGACGGCCGCTCTGGGGCCAACGTCCTGACTTTC
TRBV5-4	.	TRBJ2-1	.	14	CASSYGAAVGGQFF	TGTGCCAGCAGCTACGGTGCTGCGGTGGGAGGACAGTTCTTC
TRBV9	.	TRBJ1-2	.	15	CASSSSARTRWGYTF	TGTGCCAGCAGCTCAAGCGCCAGGACCAGGTGGGGCTACACCTTC
TRBV7-2	.	TRBJ2-2	few	14	CASSLDAAVGELFF	TGTGCCAGCAGCTTAGACGCGGCGGTCGGGGAGCTGTTTTTT
TRBV19	TRBD2	TRBJ2-5	.	17	CASSIGWGGTYQETQYF	TGTGCCAGTAGTATTGGGTGGGGGGGTACCTACCAAGAGACCCAGTACTTC
TRBV7-9	.	TRBJ2-2	.	13	CASSRRNTGELFF	TGTGCCAGCAGCCGCCGTAACACCGGGGAGCTGTTTTTT
TRBV2	TRBD2	TRBJ2-1	.	15	CASSLAGSSYNEQFF	TGTGCCAGCAGTTTAGCGGGGAGCTCCTACAATGAGCAGTTCTTC
TRBV2	.	TRBJ2-1	.	14	CASSGDWPYNEQFF	TGTGCCAGCAGTGGGGACTGGCCCTACAATGAGCAGTTCTTC
TRBV19	.	TRBJ1-3	.	13	CASRPRSGNTIYF	TGTGCCTCTCGACCTAGATCTGGAAACACCATATATTTT
TRBV6-1	TRBD1	TRBJ2-7	.	13	CASSPDRAHEQYF	TGTGCCAGCAGTCCGGACAGGGCCCACGAGCAGTACTTC
TRBV2	.	TRBJ2-7	.	11	CASRISYEQYF	TGTGCCAGCCGGATAAGTTACGAGCAGTACTTC
TRBV11-2	.	TRBJ2-5	.	15	CASSGQTGRQETQYF	TGTGCCAGCAGCGGCCAGACAGGGAGGCAAGAGACCCAGTACTTC
TRBV28	TRBD1	TRBJ1-5	.	18	CASSAPGTADYSNQPQHF	TGTGCCAGCAGTGCGCCCGGGACAGCCGATTATAGCAATCAGCCCCAGCATTTT
TRBV18	TRBD1	TRBJ1-5	.	16	CASSPPGTGGNQPQHF	TGTGCCAGCTCACCACCCGGGACAGGGGGCAATCAGCCCCAGCATTTT
TRBV7-9	.	TRBJ2-1	.	12	CASSLEYSEQFF	TGTGCCAGCAGCTTGGAGTACTCTGAGCAGTTCTTC
TRBV19	TRBD2	TRBJ2-4	.	14	CASSLTSRFGIQYF	TGTGCCAGTTCCTTGACTAGCCGTTTTGGCATTCAGTACTTC
TRBV28	TRBD2	TRBJ2-7	once	15	CASSVGGTSSYEQYF	TGTGCCAGCAGTGTGGGGGGGACTAGCTCCTACGAGCAGTACTTC
TRBV27	TRBD1	TRBJ1-4	.	15	CASSSRTGANEKLFF	TGTGCCAGCAGTTCTCGGACAGGGGCTAATGAAAAACTGTTTTTT
TRBV7-2	.	TRBJ2-3	.	12	CASRGEADTQYF	TGTGCCAGCAGGGGAGAGGCAGATACGCAGTATTTT
TRBV7-2	.	TRBJ2-1	few	16	CASSLVTRISGNEQFF	TGTGCCAGCAGCTTAGTGACCCGTATCTCTGGGAATGAGCAGTTCTTC
TRBV6-5	TRBD1	TRBJ2-5	.	13	CASSMGQQETQYF	TGTGCCAGCAGCATGGGACAGCAAGAGACCCAGTACTTC
TRBV7-3	.	TRBJ2-7	.	15	CASSLSFRPPDEQYF	TGTGCCAGCAGCTTATCGTTCCGCCCCCCTGACGAGCAGTACTTC
TRBV18	.	TRBJ2-1	.	16	CASSSFGRNSYNEQFF	TGTGCCAGCTCCTCTTTTGGGAGGAACTCCTACAATGAGCAGTTCTTC
TRBV28	TRBD1	TRBJ2-3	once	13	CANRGQNTDTQYF	TGTGCCAACAGGGGGCAGAACACAGATACGCAGTATTTT
TRBV19	.	TRBJ1-1	.	10	CARVNTEAFF	TGTGCCAGGGTAAACACTGAAGCTTTCTTT
TRBV11-2	TRBD2	TRBJ2-7	.	14	CASSRTQTSGKQYF	TGTGCCAGCAGCCGCACACAGACTAGCGGCAAGCAGTACTTC
TRBV2	TRBD1	TRBJ1-1	.	15	CASSGTGGWGTEAFF	TGTGCCAGCAGTGGGACAGGGGGTTGGGGCACTGAAGCTTTCTTT
TRBV9	TRBD2	TRBJ2-1	few	15	CASSVGLAGGPEQFF	TGTGCCAGCAGCGTAGGACTAGCGGGAGGGCCTGAGCAGTTCTTC
TRBV6-1	.	TRBJ2-2	.	14	CASRGEANTGELFF	TGTGCCAGCAGGGGGGAAGCGAACACCGGGGAGCTGTTTTTT
TRBV5-5	.	TRBJ1-2	.	14	CASSSTASNYGYTF	TGTGCCAGCAGCTCTACGGCCTCTAACTATGGCTACACCTTC
TRBV2	TRBD1	TRBJ1-1	.	15	CASTETATGDTEAFF	TGTGCCAGCACCGAAACTGCGACAGGGGACACTGAAGCTTTCTTT
TRBV5-1	.	TRBJ1-2	few	14	CASSLLRYEHGYTF	TGCGCCAGCAGCTTGTTGAGATACGAACATGGCTACACCTTC